Presented here are 28 T cell receptor beta chains from one specimen sequenced in a study of T cell clones after liver transplantation (dated by TCRdb to the late 2010s). Libraries came from the immunoSEQ multiplex PCR assay. The source is immuneACCESS, and TCRdb retained only in-frame sequences with V and J called. Part of the clones is not carried over; for the studies checked, unresolved V genes explain less than half of this, and the remainder is unexplained. The sample table holds 45,000 to 60,000 clones, of which 70% to 80% were seen once. Together, the top ten hold roughly 2.8% of the sample. The sequencing used CD4+ T cells from blood, collected at the roughly 15-month timepoint. The receptors originated from a human patient who received a liver transplant. Some T cells seen after a transplant may have their origin in the graft donor.

The chain carries TRBV5-1 and TRBJ2-7, with TRBD1 matching over 7 bases. The ends lost 3 bases at V and 9 bases at J; junction bases unmatched: 9. The V gene's germline CDR1 is SGHRS and CDR2 YFSETQ. This CDR3 spans 13 amino acids. In DNA form, the CDR3 reads TGCGCCAGCAGCTCGGGACAGTTAGTTGGGCAGTACTTC. This translates into CASSSGQLVGQYF.

The genes are TRBV6-1 and TRBJ1-6, with a weak D call TRBD1 (6 bases). Looked up from germline, CDR1 is MNHNS and CDR2 is SASEGT. This CDR3 has 15 residues. V lost 5 bases and J lost 3, with 11 bases in between. The CDR3 DNA follows: TGTGCCAGCAGTAATACAGGGTTCTATAATTCACCCCTCCACTTT. This gives the protein CASSNTGFYNSPLHF.

This chain joins TRBV5-1 and TRBJ1-5; D remains ambiguous. This CDR3 has 15 residues. With 0 bases removed from V and 0 bases from J, the gap between germline ends came to 7 bases. Germline V gives CDR1 SGHRS, CDR2 YFSETQ. DNA for the CDR3: TGCGCCAGCAGCTTGGAGGGCCATAGCAATCAGCCCCAGCATTTT. Translated: CASSLEGHSNQPQHF.

This chain links TRBV19 with TRBJ2-7; a weak D match, TRBD2 (5 bases). This CDR3 spans 17 amino acids. Trimming pared 3 bases from V and 0 bases from J, leaving 18 bases between. Per the germline V gene, CDR1 is LNHDA and CDR2 is SQIVND (reference sequence). CDR3 sequence reads: CASSISLGEGRSYEQYF. In DNA form, the CDR3 reads TGTGCCAGTAGTATCTCCCTGGGAGAAGGGCGCTCCTACGAGCAGTACTTC.

The CDR3 nucleotides are TGTGCCAGCAGCTTACAAGGAGGTGGTTCACCCCTCCACTTT. It translates to CASSLQGGGSPLHF. The chain has TRBV11-2 and TRBJ1-6; unclear D gene. Germline lookup yields CDR1 SGHAT and CDR2 FQNNGV. This CDR3 is built from 14 residues. The ends were cut back, 2 bases at V and 9 bases at J, with 11 bases in the middle.

The table lists this clone with a few counts. The chain links TRBV6-6 to TRBJ2-5; D not resolved. CDR1 and CDR2 from the germline V gene are MNHNY and SVGAGI (reference sequence). V was pared by 2 bases and J by 5 bases, with 15 bases between. The CDR3 runs 15 residues. CDR3: CASSYMRSSGETQYF. The CDR3 DNA sequence: TGTGCCAGCAGTTACATGCGCAGCTCTGGGGAGACCCAGTACTTC.

This clone has only a few counts. The chain carries TRBV10-3 and TRBJ2-3; possible D gene TRBD2, 5 bases. The CDR3 has 11 residues. Germline V CDR1 and CDR2: ENHRY, SYGVKD. Between the trimmed V and J ends, which lost 11 bases and 1 base, there was a span of 7 bases. CDR3 nucleotide sequence: TGTGCCTCCGGGGGCACAGATACGCAGTATTTT. This sequence encodes CASGGTDTQYF.

CDR3 in DNA: TGTGCCAGTAGTATAGAGCAGGGGGCTGGTCACACCATATATTTT. Translation gives CASSIEQGAGHTIYF. The chain is built from TRBV19 and TRBJ1-3; 8 positions agree with TRBD1. V was pared by 0 bases and J by 8 bases, with 6 bases of the junction left unmatched. This CDR3 is built from 15 residues. Germline loops: CDR1 LNHDA, CDR2 SQIVND (reference sequence).

This chain uses TRBV7-2 with TRBJ1-5; no clear D gene. Between the trimmed V and J ends, which lost 2 bases and 4 bases, there was a span of 12 bases. CDR1 is SGHTA, CDR2 FQGNSA, per germline. This CDR3 has 15 amino acids. In nucleotides, the CDR3 is TGTGCCAGCAGCTTAAATGGTCAGGAGAATCAGCCCCAGCATTTT. The encoded protein is CASSLNGQENQPQHF.

The chain is built from TRBV30 and TRBJ2-1; D remains unclear. Germline V gene data show CDR1 as GTSNPN and CDR2 as SVGIG (reference sequence). V was shortened by 4 bases and J by 0 bases, with 7 bases between the two germline ends. CDR3 length equals 13 residues. CDR3 residues: CAWTGSSYNEQFF. CDR3 DNA sequence: TGTGCCTGGACCGGAAGCTCCTACAATGAGCAGTTCTTC.

This chain joins TRBV10-3 and TRBJ2-2; D remains ambiguous. Germline V CDR1 and CDR2: ENHRY, SYGVKD. There are 15 residues in the CDR3. The germline V and J ends were trimmed by 7 bases and 6 bases, with 18 bases remaining between them. CDR3 region: CAIKTGLSGPGELFF. The CDR3 DNA follows: TGTGCCATCAAAACCGGCCTGAGTGGGCCCGGGGAGCTGTTTTTT.

This chain links TRBV5-1 with TRBJ1-4; D gene uncertain. Looked up from germline, CDR1 is SGHRS and CDR2 is YFSETQ. Between the trimmed V and J ends, which lost 2 bases and 4 bases, there was a span of 15 bases. The CDR3 runs to 16 residues. The CDR3 DNA sequence: TGCGCCAGCAGCTTCGCCCCCCCGGGCCTTAATGAAAAACTGTTTTTT. It translates to CASSFAPPGLNEKLFF.

The DNA of the CDR3 is TGTGCCAGTAGTTACAGGGTCCAACAGCCCCAGCATTTT. Residues: CASSYRVQQPQHF. The V gene is TRBV19, the J gene TRBJ1-5, with D possibly matching TRBD1 (6 bases). Germline-derived CDR1 and CDR2 are LNHDA and SQIVND (reference sequence). This CDR3 region has 13 residues. V lost 5 bases, J lost 7 bases, and 12 bases lay in between.

This CDR3 reads CASSPTGGDTEAFF. CDR3 in DNA: TGTGCCAGTAGCCCGACAGGGGGTGACACTGAAGCTTTCTTT. The gene calls are TRBV19 and TRBJ1-1; 9 bases are a match to TRBD1. The CDR3 length is 14 residues. In germline, CDR1 is LNHDA, CDR2 SQIVND (reference sequence). With 6 bases clipped from V and 3 bases from J, the junction kept 5 bases outside the gene matches.

The genes are TRBV4-3 and TRBJ1-4; 9 bases match TRBD1. The V segment lost 4 bases and the J segment 8 bases; nucleotides outside the gene matches: 8. CDR1 LGHNA and CDR2 YSLEER come from the germline V gene. This CDR3 is 15 amino acids long. The CDR3 nucleotides are TGCGCCAGCAGCCCAATCCGACAGGGGGACGAAAAACTGTTTTTT. Residues: CASSPIRQGDEKLFF.

This clone appeared once. The chain carries TRBV9 and TRBJ1-2, with TRBD1 as a possible D gene (6 bases). This CDR3 spans 13 amino acids. Trimming left V 3 bases short and J 6 bases short, with 12 bases between. Germline values: CDR1 SGDLS, CDR2 YYNGEE. The chain's CDR3 is CASSADSGDGYTF. The CDR3 nucleotides are TGTGCCAGCAGCGCCGACTCAGGGGATGGCTACACCTTC.

This clone was observed many times. The rearrangement links TRBV28 to TRBJ1-6, with 10 positions matching TRBD1. Germline V gene data show CDR1 as MDHEN and CDR2 as SYDVKM. Trimming took 6 bases from V and 6 from J; bases not matched to a gene: 5. This CDR3 is 15 amino acids long. This CDR3 is CASSGRQGANSPLHF. CDR3 nucleotides: TGTGCCAGCAGCGGAAGACAGGGGGCTAATTCACCCCTCCACTTT. Together with reference TRBV28 and TRBJ1-6, the CDR3 gives the full variable domain: DVKVTQSSRYLVKRTGEKVFLECVQDMDHENMFWYRQDPGLGLRLIYFSYDVKMKEKGDIPEGYSVSREKKERFSLILESASTNQTSMYLCASSGRQGANSPLHFGNGTRLTVT.

The rearrangement uses TRBV28 and TRBJ1-6; 9 positions agree with TRBD1. J was trimmed by 9 bases and V by 6 bases; bases with no gene match: 3. CDR1 and CDR2 (germline): MDHEN, SYDVKM. The length of the CDR3 is 13 residues. The CDR3 sequence: CASRGTGLSPLHF. The CDR3 DNA is TGTGCCAGCAGGGGGACAGGGCTTTCACCCCTCCACTTT.

V gene TRBV19 combines with J gene TRBJ2-2; TRBD1 might be the D (5 bases). The CDR3 contains 13 residues. Germline assignment: CDR1 LNHDA and CDR2 SQIVND (reference sequence). V lost 7 bases and J 1 base, leaving 7 bases between the germline ends. The CDR3 sequence: CASTQGNTGELFF. CDR3 nucleotides: TGTGCCAGTACCCAGGGGAACACCGGGGAGCTGTTTTTT.

The genes are TRBV6-6 and TRBJ2-3; the D gene could be TRBD1 or TRBD2 (5 bases each). The CDR3 covers 16 residues. Trimming removed 10 bases at V and 1 base at J, with 21 bases between. Germline values: CDR1 MNHNY, CDR2 SVGAGI (reference sequence). The CDR3 coding sequence is TGTGCCACCTTTTTACCCAAGGGGAGAGGCACAGATACGCAGTATTTT. This codes for CATFLPKGRGTDTQYF.

J is TRBJ1-1 and V is TRBV6-5, with D perhaps TRBD1 (5 bases). CDR3 length: 14 residues. CDR1 MNHEY and CDR2 SVGAGI come from the germline V gene. Trimming removed 6 bases from V and 1 base from J, with 12 bases in between. In DNA, the CDR3 is TGTGCCAGCAGAACCGACAGCCCGAACACTGAAGCTTTCTTT. Protein sequence: CASRTDSPNTEAFF.

This chain connects TRBV7-2 to TRBJ1-4, with a tentative D call TRBD1 (6 bases). Per germline, CDR1 SGHTA and CDR2 FQGNSA. Trimming stripped 6 bases from V and 2 bases from J, with 10 bases between. CDR3 length: 14 residues. For the CDR3, the DNA is TGTGCCAGCAGAGGGGACACTACTAATGAAAAACTGTTTTTT. Translated, it gives CASRGDTTNEKLFF.

This rearrangement joins TRBV7-2 to TRBJ2-5, with 7 bases lining up with TRBD1. Trimming removed 1 base from V and 5 bases from J; junction bases left unmatched: 7. CDR1 SGHTA and CDR2 FQGNSA come from the germline V gene. The CDR3 runs 15 residues. The CDR3 region is CASSLVVDRAETQYF. CDR3 in DNA: TGTGCCAGCAGCTTAGTCGTCGACAGGGCGGAGACCCAGTACTTC. The variable domain in full, completed from reference TRBV7-2 and TRBJ2-5, reads GAGVSQSPSNKVTEKGKDVELRCDPISGHTALYWYRQSLGQGLEFLIYFQGNSAPDKSGLPSDRFSAERTGGSVSTLTIQRTQQEDSAVYLCASSLVVDRAETQYFGPGTRLLVL.

The chain uses TRBV6-5 and TRBJ1-2, with D perhaps matching TRBD1 (5 bases). CDR3 size: 11 residues. CDR1 and CDR2 from the germline V gene are MNHEY and SVGAGI. The ends were cut back, 8 bases at V and 8 bases at J, with 12 bases in the middle. The DNA for the CDR3 is TGTGCCAGCCTCGGGGGGTCGGGCTACACCTTC. Amino acids: CASLGGSGYTF.

The chain links TRBV19 to TRBJ1-2; tentatively, D is TRBD1 (5 bases). Per germline, CDR1 LNHDA and CDR2 SQIVND (reference sequence). V lost 4 bases to trimming and J lost 0 bases, with 18 bases between them. This CDR3 is built from 17 residues. CDR3 amino acids: CASSTIRSRDSNYGYTF. DNA of the CDR3: TGTGCCAGTAGTACTATTCGGAGCAGGGACTCTAACTATGGCTACACCTTC.

The gene calls are TRBV12-5 and TRBJ1-1; 9 bases are shared with TRBD1. This CDR3 contains 14 residues. Trimming cost V 2 bases and J 7 bases; bases outside gene matches: 5. Germline V lookup: CDR1 LGHNT, CDR2 FRNRAP. CDR3 residues: CASGLITGGGEAFF. Here the CDR3 DNA reads TGTGCTAGTGGTTTGATAACAGGGGGCGGTGAAGCTTTCTTT.

This clone was recorded many times. This chain connects TRBV30 to TRBJ2-7; 7 nucleotides line up with TRBD1. Germline loops: CDR1 GTSNPN, CDR2 SVGIG (reference sequence). This CDR3 has 13 residues. V was pared by 2 bases and J by 9 bases, with 10 bases of the junction left unmatched. The CDR3 DNA is TGTGCCTGGAGTCCAGGGACAGAGCTCGGGCAGTACTTC. Amino acid sequence: CAWSPGTELGQYF. Drawing the rest from reference TRBV30 and TRBJ2-7, the complete variable domain is SQTIHQWPATLVQPVGSPLSLECTVEGTSNPNLYWYRQAAGRGLQLLFYSVGIGQISSEVPQNLSASRPQDRQFILSSKKLLLSDSGFYLCAWSPGTELGQYFGPGTRLTVT.

This chain links TRBV6-1 with TRBJ1-2; 8 bases map to TRBD1. The germline gives CDR1 MNHNS, CDR2 SASEGT. The CDR3 spans 15 residues. Trimming removed 4 bases from V and 4 bases from J; junction bases left unmatched: 8. The CDR3 here is CASSAATGEGYGYTF. The CDR3 DNA reads as TGTGCCAGCAGTGCCGCGACAGGGGAGGGCTATGGCTACACCTTC.